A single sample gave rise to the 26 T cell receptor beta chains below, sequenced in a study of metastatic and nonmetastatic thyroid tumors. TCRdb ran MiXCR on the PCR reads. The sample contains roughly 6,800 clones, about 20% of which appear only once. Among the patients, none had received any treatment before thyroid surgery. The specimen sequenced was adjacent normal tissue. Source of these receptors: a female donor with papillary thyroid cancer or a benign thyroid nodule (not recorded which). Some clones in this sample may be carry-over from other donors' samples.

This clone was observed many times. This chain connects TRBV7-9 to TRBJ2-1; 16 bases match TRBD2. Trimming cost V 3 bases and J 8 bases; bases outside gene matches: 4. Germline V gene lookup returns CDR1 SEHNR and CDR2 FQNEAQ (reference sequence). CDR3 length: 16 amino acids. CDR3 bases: TGTGCCAGCAGCTTGGGACTAGCGGGAGGGTTTTATGAGCAGTTCTTC. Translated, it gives CASSLGLAGGFYEQFF.

The CDR3 reads CASSQLLAGVSTGELFF. The DNA for the CDR3 is TGCGCCAGCAGCCAGCTACTAGCGGGAGTATCTACCGGGGAGCTGTTTTTT. The V gene is TRBV4-3, the J gene TRBJ2-2; 11 bases are a match to TRBD2. Germline V gene data show CDR1 as LGHNA and CDR2 as YSLEER. V dropped 3 bases and J dropped 5; count of bases not matched to a gene: 8. The CDR3 runs to 17 residues.

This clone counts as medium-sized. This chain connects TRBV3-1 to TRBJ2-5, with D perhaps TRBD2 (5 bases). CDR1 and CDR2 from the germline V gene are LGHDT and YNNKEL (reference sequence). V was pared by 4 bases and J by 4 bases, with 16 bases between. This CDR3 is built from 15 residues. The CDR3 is CASSLDSATGETQYF. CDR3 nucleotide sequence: TGTGCCAGCAGCCTGGACTCCGCTACGGGAGAGACCCAGTACTTC.

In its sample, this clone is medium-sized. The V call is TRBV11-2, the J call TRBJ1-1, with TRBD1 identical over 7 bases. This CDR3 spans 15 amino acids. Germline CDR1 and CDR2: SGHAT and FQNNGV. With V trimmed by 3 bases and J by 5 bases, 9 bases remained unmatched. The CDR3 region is CASSFLDRDGTEAFF. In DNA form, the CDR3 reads TGTGCCAGCAGCTTCCTAGACAGGGACGGGACTGAAGCTTTCTTT.

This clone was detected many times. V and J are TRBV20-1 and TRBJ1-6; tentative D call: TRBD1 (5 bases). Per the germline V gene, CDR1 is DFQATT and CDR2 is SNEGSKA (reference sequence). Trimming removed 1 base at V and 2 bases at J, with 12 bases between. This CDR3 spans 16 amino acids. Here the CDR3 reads CSARGGGGTYNSPLHF. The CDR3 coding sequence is TGCAGTGCTAGAGGGGGGGGGGGAACCTATAATTCACCCCTCCACTTT.

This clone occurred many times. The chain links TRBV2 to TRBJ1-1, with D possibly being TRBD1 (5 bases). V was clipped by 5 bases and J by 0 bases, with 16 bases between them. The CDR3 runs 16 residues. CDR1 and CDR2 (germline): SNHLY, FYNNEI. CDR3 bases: TGTGCCAGCAGTCCAGCCAAGACAGAGATGAACACTGAAGCTTTCTTT. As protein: CASSPAKTEMNTEAFF.

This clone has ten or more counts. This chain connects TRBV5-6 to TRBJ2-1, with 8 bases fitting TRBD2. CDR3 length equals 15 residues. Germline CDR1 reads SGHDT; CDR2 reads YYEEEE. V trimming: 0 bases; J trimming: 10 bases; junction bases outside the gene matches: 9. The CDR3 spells CASSLGGSGVVEQFF. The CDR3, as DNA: TGTGCCAGCAGCTTGGGGGGTAGCGGGGTGGTGGAGCAGTTCTTC.

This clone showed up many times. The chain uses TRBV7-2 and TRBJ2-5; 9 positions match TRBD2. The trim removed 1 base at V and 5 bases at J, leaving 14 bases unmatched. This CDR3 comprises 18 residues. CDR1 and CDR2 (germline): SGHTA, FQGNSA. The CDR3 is CASSLGVRGRARGETQYF. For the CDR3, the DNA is TGTGCCAGCAGCTTAGGAGTCCGCGGGAGGGCTAGAGGGGAGACCCAGTACTTC. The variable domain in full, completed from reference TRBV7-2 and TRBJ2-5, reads GAGVSQSPSNKVTEKGKDVELRCDPISGHTALYWYRQSLGQGLEFLIYFQGNSAPDKSGLPSDRFSAERTGGSVSTLTIQRTQQEDSAVYLCASSLGVRGRARGETQYFGPGTRLLVL.

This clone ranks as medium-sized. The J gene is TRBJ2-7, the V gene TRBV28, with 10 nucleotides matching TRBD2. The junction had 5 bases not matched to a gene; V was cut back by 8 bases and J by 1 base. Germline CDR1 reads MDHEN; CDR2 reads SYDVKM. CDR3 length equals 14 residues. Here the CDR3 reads CASYSGGSSYEQYF. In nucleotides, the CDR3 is TGTGCCAGCTATAGCGGGGGGTCTTCCTACGAGCAGTACTTC.

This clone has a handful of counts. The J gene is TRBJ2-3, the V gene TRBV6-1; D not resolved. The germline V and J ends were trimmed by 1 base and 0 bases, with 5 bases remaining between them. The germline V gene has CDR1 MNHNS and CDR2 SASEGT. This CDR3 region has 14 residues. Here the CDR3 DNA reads TGTGCCAGCAGTGAAGAGGACAGCACAGATACGCAGTATTTT. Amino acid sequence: CASSEEDSTDTQYF.

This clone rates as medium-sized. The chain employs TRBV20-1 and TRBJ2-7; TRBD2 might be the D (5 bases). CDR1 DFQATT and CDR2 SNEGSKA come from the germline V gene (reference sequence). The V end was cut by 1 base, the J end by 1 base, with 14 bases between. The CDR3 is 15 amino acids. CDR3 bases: TGCAGTGCTAGAGCCCAAAACGGGAAGTCCTACGAGCAGTACTTC. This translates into CSARAQNGKSYEQYF.

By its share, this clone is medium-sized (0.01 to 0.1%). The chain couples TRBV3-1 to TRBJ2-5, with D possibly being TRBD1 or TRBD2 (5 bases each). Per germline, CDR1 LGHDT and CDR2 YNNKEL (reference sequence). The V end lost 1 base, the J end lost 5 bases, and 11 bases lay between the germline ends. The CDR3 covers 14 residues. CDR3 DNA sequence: TGTGCCAGCAGCCAAGGGGGCCCGGGGGAGACCCAGTACTTC. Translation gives CASSQGGPGETQYF.

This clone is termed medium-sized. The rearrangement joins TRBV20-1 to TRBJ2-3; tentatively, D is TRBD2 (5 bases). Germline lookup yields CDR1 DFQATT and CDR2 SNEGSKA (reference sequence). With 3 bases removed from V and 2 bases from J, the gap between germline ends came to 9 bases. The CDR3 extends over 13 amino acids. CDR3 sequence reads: CSARGASTDTQYF. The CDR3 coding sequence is TGCAGTGCTAGGGGAGCTTCCACAGATACGCAGTATTTT.

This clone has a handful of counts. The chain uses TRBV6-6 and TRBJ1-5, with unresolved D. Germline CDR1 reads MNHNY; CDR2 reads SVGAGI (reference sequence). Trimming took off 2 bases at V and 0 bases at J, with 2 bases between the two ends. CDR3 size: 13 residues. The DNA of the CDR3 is TGTGCCAGCAGTTACGGTAGCAATCAGCCCCAGCATTTT. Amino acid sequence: CASSYGSNQPQHF.

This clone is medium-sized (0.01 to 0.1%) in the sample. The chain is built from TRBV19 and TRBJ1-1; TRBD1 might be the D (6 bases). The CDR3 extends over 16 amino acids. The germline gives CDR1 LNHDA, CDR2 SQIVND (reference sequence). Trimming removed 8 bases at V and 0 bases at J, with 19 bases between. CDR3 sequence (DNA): TGTGCCAGTTCTAAGAGGGTAGGGACACTGAACACTGAAGCTTTCTTT. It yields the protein CASSKRVGTLNTEAFF.

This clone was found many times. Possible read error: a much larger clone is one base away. CDR3 bases: TGTGCCGGCTCACCAATTGGGGGGGTCCCCAATGAGCAGTTCTTC. Translating gives CAGSPIGGVPNEQFF. V gene TRBV18 combines with J gene TRBJ2-1; 7 nucleotides agree with TRBD2. This CDR3 region has 15 residues. Germline V gene sequence: CDR1 KGHSH, CDR2 LQKENI.

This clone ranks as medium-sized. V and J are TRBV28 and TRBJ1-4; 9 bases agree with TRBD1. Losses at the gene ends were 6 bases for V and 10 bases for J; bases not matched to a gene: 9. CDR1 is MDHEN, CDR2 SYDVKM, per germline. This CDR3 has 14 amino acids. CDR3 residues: CASRGDRVGRKLFF. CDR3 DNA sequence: TGTGCCAGCAGGGGGGACAGGGTTGGGCGAAAACTGTTTTTT. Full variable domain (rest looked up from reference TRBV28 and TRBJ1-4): DVKVTQSSRYLVKRTGEKVFLECVQDMDHENMFWYRQDPGLGLRLIYFSYDVKMKEKGDIPEGYSVSREKKERFSLILESASTNQTSMYLCASRGDRVGRKLFFGSGTQLSVL.

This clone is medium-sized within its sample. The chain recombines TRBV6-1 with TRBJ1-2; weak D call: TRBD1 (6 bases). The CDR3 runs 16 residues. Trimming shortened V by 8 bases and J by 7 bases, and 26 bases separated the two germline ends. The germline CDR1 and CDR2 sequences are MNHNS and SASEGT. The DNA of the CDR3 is TGTGCCAGCGGAGACAGGAGCCCGCGGTGGTTTGGTGGCTACACCTTC. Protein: CASGDRSPRWFGGYTF.

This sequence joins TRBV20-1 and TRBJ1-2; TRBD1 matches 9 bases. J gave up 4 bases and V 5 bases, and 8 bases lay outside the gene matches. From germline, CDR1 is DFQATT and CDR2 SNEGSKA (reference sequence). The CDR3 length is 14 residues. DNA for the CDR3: TGCAGTGCTCCCGGGACAGGGAACAGCTATGGCTACACCTTC. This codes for CSAPGTGNSYGYTF.

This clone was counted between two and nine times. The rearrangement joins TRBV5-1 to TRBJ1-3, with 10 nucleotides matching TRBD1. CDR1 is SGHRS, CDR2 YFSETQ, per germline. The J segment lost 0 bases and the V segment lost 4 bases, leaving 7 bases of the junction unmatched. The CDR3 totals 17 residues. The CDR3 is CASSPRDRGDSGNTIYF. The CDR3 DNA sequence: TGCGCCAGCAGCCCCCGGGACAGGGGAGACTCTGGAAACACCATATATTTT.

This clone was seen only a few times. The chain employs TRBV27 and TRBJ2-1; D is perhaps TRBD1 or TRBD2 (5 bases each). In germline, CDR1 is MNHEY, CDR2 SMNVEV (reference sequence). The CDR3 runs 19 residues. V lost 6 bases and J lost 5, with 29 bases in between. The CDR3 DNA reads TGTGCCAGCAGATTCGTATCGGGGCGCCTGGCGAGATGGCACAATGAGCAGTTCTTC. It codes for CASRFVSGRLARWHNEQFF.

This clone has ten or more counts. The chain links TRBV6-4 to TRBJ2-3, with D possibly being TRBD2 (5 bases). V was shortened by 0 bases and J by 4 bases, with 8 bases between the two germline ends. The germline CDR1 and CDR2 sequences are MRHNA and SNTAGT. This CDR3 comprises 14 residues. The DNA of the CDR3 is TGTGCCAGCAGTGACTCTGAGGAGGCAGATACGCAGTATTTT. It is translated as CASSDSEEADTQYF.

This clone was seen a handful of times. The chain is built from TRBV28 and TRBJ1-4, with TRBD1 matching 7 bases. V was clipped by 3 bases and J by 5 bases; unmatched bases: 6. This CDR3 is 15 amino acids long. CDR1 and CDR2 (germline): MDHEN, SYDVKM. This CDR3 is CASSFGRGRNEKLFF. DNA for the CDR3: TGTGCCAGCAGTTTCGGGAGGGGGCGGAATGAAAAACTGTTTTTT.

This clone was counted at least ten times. CDR3 sequence (DNA): TGTGCCAGCGGCGCGGGGGGCGGGAGGGGGGAGACCCAGTACTTC. Its protein product is CASGAGGGRGETQYF. The chain recombines TRBV2 with TRBJ2-5; 9 positions match TRBD2. From germline, CDR1 is SNHLY and CDR2 FYNNEI. The CDR3 extends over 15 amino acids. The V gene end was trimmed by 8 bases and the J gene end by 5 bases; junction bases not matched to a gene: 12.

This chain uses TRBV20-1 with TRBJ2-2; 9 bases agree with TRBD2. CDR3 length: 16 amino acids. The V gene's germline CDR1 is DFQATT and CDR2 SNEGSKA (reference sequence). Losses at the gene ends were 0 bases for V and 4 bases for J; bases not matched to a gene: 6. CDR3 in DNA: TGCAGTGCTAGAGACTTAGCGGGAGCGGGCACCGGGGAGCTGTTTTTT. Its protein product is CSARDLAGAGTGELFF.

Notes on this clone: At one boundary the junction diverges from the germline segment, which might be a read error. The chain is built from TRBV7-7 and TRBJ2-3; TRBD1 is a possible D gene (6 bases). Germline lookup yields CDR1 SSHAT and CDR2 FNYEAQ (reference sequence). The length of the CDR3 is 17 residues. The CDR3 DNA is TGTGCTAGCAGCTTAGCACCAACAGGGTTGGGGACAGATACGCAGTATTTT. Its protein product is CASSLAPTGLGTDTQYF.